The clone carrying this T cell receptor (beta chain) has only one observation. This specimen comes from a study of shared T cell receptors in the human thymus. The germline V and J ends were trimmed by 6 bases and 3 bases, with 12 bases remaining between them. Germline V gene lookup returns CDR1 WSHSY and CDR2 SAAADI. The CDR3 runs 14 residues. The data were produced by immunoSEQ multiplex PCR, yet TCRdb's version contains in-frame clones alone and is incomplete. The sample yields about 380,000 clones, approximately 95% seen once. The sample taken for sequencing was thymocytes. The rearrangement joins TRBV10-2 to TRBJ1-3, with D hard to call. This TCR came from a human donor. Written as DNA, the CDR3 is TGCGCCAGCAGCCCAGAGGGTCGTGGAAACACCATATATTTT. Translated: CASSPEGRGNTIYF.